The T cell receptor beta chain under discussion was sequenced for a study of blood T cell repertoires in COVID-19. The overall study: Resolution of symptoms, clearance, or two negative PCRs was present in recovered Cohort 3 donors.

Profiled with immunoSEQ multiplex PCR; TCRdb holds only in-frame clones, not every one. The table lists roughly 230,000 clones, roughly 91% of them singletons. This clone occurred once. Categorization into cohorts depended on clinical history that participants reported. The CDR3 has 18 residues. This clonotype was sampled from a man aged 25-45 years in a cohort exposed to, infected with or recovered from COVID-19 (not recorded which). V usage is TRBV12-1 and J usage is TRBJ2-3; TRBD2 is taken as the D call from the table, unchecked against the DNA. TRBV12-1 is a recognized pseudogene. Specimen: PBMCs or T cells enriched from blood (not recorded which). The CDR3 coding sequence is TGTGCCAGCACCGGGACTAGCGGGAGTCGTAAGGACACAGATACGCAGTATTTT. Protein sequence: CASTGTSGSRKDTDTQYF.